What follows are 27 T cell receptor beta chains derived from one specimen sequenced in a study of blood T cell repertoires in COVID-19. Assay used: immunoSEQ multiplex PCR; TCRdb lists only in-frame clones, some missing. This table holds 220,000 or so clones, 80% to 90% found once. The specimen sequenced was PBMCs or T cells enriched from blood (not recorded which). These receptors came from a woman aged 45-60 years with acute COVID-19.

V and J are TRBV27 and TRBJ2-6, with TRBD1 matching over 9 bases. The CDR3 is 20 amino acids. V lost 3 bases, J lost 0 bases, and 12 bases stayed unmatched. The V gene's germline CDR1 is MNHEY and CDR2 SMNVEV (reference sequence). CDR3 loop: CASSFVPGTGSYSGANVLTF. CDR3 sequence (DNA): TGTGCCAGCAGTTTCGTCCCCGGGACAGGGTCTTACTCTGGGGCCAACGTCCTGACTTTC.

A few counts support this clone. The genes are TRBV5-5 and TRBJ1-6; no firm D call. Trimming removed 0 bases at V and 0 bases at J, with 7 bases between. This CDR3 spans 16 amino acids. Germline V CDR1 and CDR2: SGHKS, YYEKEE (reference sequence). In nucleotides, the CDR3 is TGTGCCAGCAGCTTGGGCACGAGCTCCTATAATTCACCCCTCCACTTT. Translating it yields CASSLGTSSYNSPLHF.

J is TRBJ2-5 and V is TRBV6-4; weak D call: TRBD2 (5 bases). The V gene's germline CDR1 is MRHNA and CDR2 SNTAGT. The CDR3 is 15 residues long. The V gene lost 5 bases and the J gene lost 5 bases, with 18 bases spanning the gap. The CDR3 nucleotides read TGTGCCAGCAGTACCACCGGGAACACCAGGGAGACCCAGTACTTC. Residues: CASSTTGNTRETQYF.

This sequence joins TRBV6-2 or TRBV6-3 and TRBJ1-2; D is uncertain. CDR1 and CDR2 (germline): MNHEY, SVGEGT. The CDR3 runs to 14 residues. Trimming cost V 2 bases and J 0 bases, with 7 bases left between them. CDR3 in amino acids: CASSYGQANYGYTF. In DNA form, the CDR3 reads TGTGCCAGCAGTTACGGTCAGGCTAACTATGGCTACACCTTC.

J is TRBJ2-3 and V is TRBV7-9; 10 nucleotides line up with TRBD2. Germline trimming cut 5 bases from V and 5 bases from J; bases unmatched to any gene: 7. Germline V gives CDR1 SEHNR, CDR2 FQNEAQ (reference sequence). This CDR3 contains 15 residues. The CDR3 sequence: CASSPTSGRGDTQYF. CDR3 coding DNA: TGTGCCAGCAGCCCCACCAGCGGGAGGGGAGATACGCAGTATTTT. The variable domain in full, with the rest retrieved from reference TRBV7-9 and TRBJ2-3, is DTGVSQNPRHKITKRGQNVTFRCDPISEHNRLYWYRQTLGQGPEFLTYFQNEAQLEKSRLLSDRFSAERPKGSFSTLEIQRTEQGDSAMYLCASSPTSGRGDTQYFGPGTRLTVL.

The chain carries TRBV7-9 and TRBJ2-7; TRBD1 agrees at 7 bases. Germline V CDR1 and CDR2: SEHNR, FQNEAQ (reference sequence). The CDR3 is made up of 17 amino acids. J lost 3 bases, V lost 5 bases, and 16 bases had no gene match. CDR3 protein: CASSLEVGAQGDYEQYF. CDR3 sequence (DNA): TGTGCCAGCAGCCTAGAGGTCGGGGCTCAGGGGGACTACGAGCAGTACTTC.

The chain recombines TRBV18 with TRBJ2-3, with 8 bases lining up with TRBD2. This CDR3 is 17 amino acids long. The V gene's germline CDR1 is KGHSH and CDR2 LQKENI. Unmatched junction bases numbered 10, after V lost 5 bases and J lost 0 bases. The CDR3 bases are TGTGCCAGCTCAGCTAGCGGGCCTTCTTTTAGCACAGATACGCAGTATTTT. The encoded protein is CASSASGPSFSTDTQYF.

The V and J genes are TRBV27 and TRBJ1-1; TRBD1 is a possible D gene (5 bases). This CDR3 comprises 17 residues. V lost 4 bases and J 0 bases, leaving 18 bases between the germline ends. The germline V gene encodes CDR1 MNHEY and CDR2 SMNVEV (reference sequence). The DNA of the CDR3 is TGTGCCAGCAGTTCCCCCGCCTCCGCAGGGATGAACACTGAAGCTTTCTTT. It translates to CASSSPASAGMNTEAFF.

Regarding this clone: In the same sample, other DNA sequences code for this CDR3. V is TRBV9 and J is TRBJ1-5; 8 bases match TRBD1. The CDR3 length is 14 residues. In germline, CDR1 is SGDLS, CDR2 YYNGEE. The V segment lost 0 bases and the J segment 5 bases; nucleotides outside the gene matches: 1. The CDR3 spells CASSVAGGYQPQHF. The CDR3 bases are TGTGCCAGCAGCGTAGCAGGGGGCTATCAGCCCCAGCATTTT.

The CDR3 DNA sequence: TGTGCCAGCAGCGACCCTAGCGGGAGGGCGGGCGAGCAGTACTTC. This gives the protein CASSDPSGRAGEQYF. This chain links TRBV5-4 with TRBJ2-7; 12 bases are shared with TRBD2. This CDR3 spans 15 amino acids. CDR1 is SGHNT, CDR2 YYREEE, per germline (reference sequence). The trim removed 4 bases at V and 6 bases at J, leaving 8 bases unmatched.

V usage is TRBV27 and J usage is TRBJ2-1; D is possibly TRBD1 (5 bases). In germline, CDR1 is MNHEY, CDR2 SMNVEV (reference sequence). The CDR3 is made up of 16 amino acids. The V gene lost 1 base and the J gene lost 4 bases, with 14 bases spanning the gap. CDR3 coding DNA: TGTGCCAGCAGTTTATGGGGCCAGACCTATTACAATGAGCAGTTCTTC. Protein: CASSLWGQTYYNEQFF.

Comments on this clone: Other DNA sequences in the sample encode the same CDR3. V and J are TRBV19 and TRBJ1-2, with 11 positions matching TRBD1. The CDR3 runs 14 residues. The V gene's germline CDR1 is LNHDA and CDR2 SQIVND (reference sequence). The V segment lost 6 bases and the J segment 2 bases; nucleotides outside the gene matches: 2. The CDR3 nucleotides read TGTGCCAGTAGCCGGGACAGGGGGAACTATGGCTACACCTTC. It is translated as CASSRDRGNYGYTF.

The chain carries TRBV11-2 and TRBJ2-5, with a weak D call TRBD2 (6 bases). CDR3 length: 16 amino acids. Germline CDR1 is SGHAT and CDR2 is FQNNGV. Trimming pared 2 bases from V and 0 bases from J, leaving 13 bases between. CDR3 DNA sequence: TGTGCCAGCAGCTTATGGGGACGGGAGTACCAAGAGACCCAGTACTTC. This gives the protein CASSLWGREYQETQYF.

In its sample, this clone was seen a few times. The V call is TRBV4-3, the J call TRBJ2-7; D is unresolved. CDR3 size: 13 residues. The germline V gene encodes CDR1 LGHNA and CDR2 YSLEER. The V and J ends lost 1 base and 6 bases respectively, with 10 bases between them. The CDR3 loop reads CASSQVFFSEQYF. The CDR3 DNA is TGCGCCAGCAGCCAAGTGTTCTTTAGCGAGCAGTACTTC.

This chain uses TRBV27 with TRBJ2-7; TRBD1 matches at 7 bases. The CDR3 consists of 15 residues. CDR1 is MNHEY, CDR2 SMNVEV, per germline (reference sequence). The trim removed 0 bases at V and 1 base at J, leaving 3 bases unmatched. The CDR3 DNA follows: TGTGCCAGCAGTTTATCAAACAGGGGATCCTACGAGCAGTACTTC. This encodes CASSLSNRGSYEQYF.

As to this clone: At one end the junction does not follow the germline gene, possibly because of a read error. This rearrangement joins TRBV7-3 to TRBJ1-1, with no clear D. The CDR3 length is 13 residues. CDR1 and CDR2 from the germline V gene are SGHTA and FQGTGA. CDR3 nucleotide sequence: TGTGCCAGCAGGTTAAATCTCGGGACTGAAGCTTTCTTT. Amino acids: CASRLNLGTEAFF.

This clone was picked up one time. The gene calls are TRBV7-2 and TRBJ2-1; 8 bases are a match to TRBD2. J lost 12 bases, V lost 6 bases, and 13 bases had no gene match. The CDR3 contains 14 residues. CDR1 and CDR2 (germline): SGHTA, FQGNSA. CDR3 amino acids: CASRDGRGGQGQFF. The CDR3 DNA sequence: TGTGCCAGCAGGGATGGACGGGGGGGCCAGGGGCAGTTCTTC.

The chain recombines TRBV18 with TRBJ1-1; possibly TRBD1 for D (6 bases). Germline CDR1 is KGHSH and CDR2 is LQKENI. The CDR3 consists of 12 residues. Trimming shortened V by 2 bases and J by 12 bases, and 13 bases separated the two germline ends. The CDR3 DNA sequence: TGTGCCAGCTCACCAGAGGGCAGGGACACTTTCTTT. Its translation is CASSPEGRDTFF.

The V and J genes are TRBV28 and TRBJ1-1, with TRBD1 matching over 7 bases. Germline lookup yields CDR1 MDHEN and CDR2 SYDVKM. The CDR3 extends over 15 amino acids. V dropped 2 bases and J dropped 0; count of bases not matched to a gene: 3. The DNA of the CDR3 is TGTGCCAGCAGTTTAGGGGACAGAATGAACACTGAAGCTTTCTTT. Its protein is CASSLGDRMNTEAFF.

The rearrangement joins TRBV7-9 to TRBJ1-5; D might be TRBD1 (6 bases). The CDR3 is made up of 15 amino acids. Trimming left V 1 base short and J 7 bases short, with 14 bases between. Germline assignment: CDR1 SEHNR and CDR2 FQNEAQ (reference sequence). CDR3 loop: CASSLDQGHGQPQHF. CDR3 sequence (DNA): TGTGCCAGCAGCTTAGATCAGGGGCATGGGCAGCCCCAGCATTTT.

This rearrangement joins TRBV3-1 (or the pseudogene TRBV3-2) to TRBJ1-1; D not certain. This CDR3 has 13 amino acids. V was pared by 4 bases and J by 4 bases, with 10 bases between. Germline-derived CDR1 and CDR2 are LGHDT and YNNKEL (reference sequence). CDR3 DNA: TGTGCCAGCAGCCCTCTGTCCTTCACTGAAGCTTTCTTT. It specifies CASSPLSFTEAFF.

The chain carries TRBV5-1 and TRBJ1-2, with a possible D match to TRBD1 (5 bases). There are 13 residues in the CDR3. CDR1 is SGHRS and CDR2 is YFSETQ in the germline V gene. V lost 5 bases to trimming and J lost 6 bases, with 14 bases between them. The CDR3 DNA follows: TGCGCCAGCAGGCTAAAACAGGAAAATGGCTACACCTTC. It translates to CASRLKQENGYTF.

The V and J genes are TRBV7-9 and TRBJ1-2, with 9 bases identical to TRBD1. Per germline, CDR1 SEHNR and CDR2 FQNEAQ (reference sequence). The J segment lost 8 bases and the V segment lost 5 bases, leaving 9 bases of the junction unmatched. This CDR3 has 14 residues. The CDR3: CASSNRDRVIGYTF. As DNA, the CDR3 is TGTGCCAGCAGCAACCGGGACAGGGTGATCGGCTACACCTTC.

This chain joins TRBV7-9 and TRBJ2-7; a possible D gene is TRBD1 (5 bases). There are 17 residues in the CDR3. Germline V CDR1 and CDR2: SEHNR, FQNEAQ (reference sequence). Deletions cut 1 base from V and 7 bases from J, with 23 bases between. CDR3 protein: CASSLEVDSWADFEQYF. The CDR3 bases are TGTGCCAGCAGCTTAGAAGTCGACAGTTGGGCTGACTTTGAGCAGTACTTC.

This chain joins TRBV30 and TRBJ1-5; D gene unclear. There are 13 residues in the CDR3. Germline assignment: CDR1 GTSNPN and CDR2 SVGIG (reference sequence). V dropped 0 bases and J dropped 5 bases, with 8 bases sitting between them. The CDR3 spells CAWSVSGDQPQHF. CDR3 in DNA: TGTGCCTGGAGTGTTTCCGGAGATCAGCCCCAGCATTTT. The full variable domain, rest sourced from reference TRBV30 and TRBJ1-5, is SQTIHQWPATLVQPVGSPLSLECTVEGTSNPNLYWYRQAAGRGLQLLFYSVGIGQISSEVPQNLSASRPQDRQFILSSKKLLLSDSGFYLCAWSVSGDQPQHFGDGTRLSIL.

The rearrangement links TRBV6-2 or TRBV6-3 to TRBJ1-6, with 7 bases identical to TRBD1. The CDR3 extends over 15 amino acids. V lost 4 bases and J lost 5; bases outside the gene matches: 5. The germline gives CDR1 MNHEY, CDR2 SVGEGT. CDR3 DNA sequence: TGTGCCAGCAGTTTTGGGACAGCCAATAATTCACCCCTCCACTTT. Protein product: CASSFGTANNSPLHF.

This clone has just one count. This sequence joins TRBV5-6 and TRBJ2-5; 8 positions match TRBD1. CDR3 size: 13 residues. From germline, CDR1 is SGHDT and CDR2 YYEEEE. The trim removed 4 bases at V and 7 bases at J, leaving 6 bases unmatched. CDR3: CASSITGGGTQYF. Written as DNA, the CDR3 is TGTGCCAGCAGCATAACAGGGGGTGGGACCCAGTACTTC.